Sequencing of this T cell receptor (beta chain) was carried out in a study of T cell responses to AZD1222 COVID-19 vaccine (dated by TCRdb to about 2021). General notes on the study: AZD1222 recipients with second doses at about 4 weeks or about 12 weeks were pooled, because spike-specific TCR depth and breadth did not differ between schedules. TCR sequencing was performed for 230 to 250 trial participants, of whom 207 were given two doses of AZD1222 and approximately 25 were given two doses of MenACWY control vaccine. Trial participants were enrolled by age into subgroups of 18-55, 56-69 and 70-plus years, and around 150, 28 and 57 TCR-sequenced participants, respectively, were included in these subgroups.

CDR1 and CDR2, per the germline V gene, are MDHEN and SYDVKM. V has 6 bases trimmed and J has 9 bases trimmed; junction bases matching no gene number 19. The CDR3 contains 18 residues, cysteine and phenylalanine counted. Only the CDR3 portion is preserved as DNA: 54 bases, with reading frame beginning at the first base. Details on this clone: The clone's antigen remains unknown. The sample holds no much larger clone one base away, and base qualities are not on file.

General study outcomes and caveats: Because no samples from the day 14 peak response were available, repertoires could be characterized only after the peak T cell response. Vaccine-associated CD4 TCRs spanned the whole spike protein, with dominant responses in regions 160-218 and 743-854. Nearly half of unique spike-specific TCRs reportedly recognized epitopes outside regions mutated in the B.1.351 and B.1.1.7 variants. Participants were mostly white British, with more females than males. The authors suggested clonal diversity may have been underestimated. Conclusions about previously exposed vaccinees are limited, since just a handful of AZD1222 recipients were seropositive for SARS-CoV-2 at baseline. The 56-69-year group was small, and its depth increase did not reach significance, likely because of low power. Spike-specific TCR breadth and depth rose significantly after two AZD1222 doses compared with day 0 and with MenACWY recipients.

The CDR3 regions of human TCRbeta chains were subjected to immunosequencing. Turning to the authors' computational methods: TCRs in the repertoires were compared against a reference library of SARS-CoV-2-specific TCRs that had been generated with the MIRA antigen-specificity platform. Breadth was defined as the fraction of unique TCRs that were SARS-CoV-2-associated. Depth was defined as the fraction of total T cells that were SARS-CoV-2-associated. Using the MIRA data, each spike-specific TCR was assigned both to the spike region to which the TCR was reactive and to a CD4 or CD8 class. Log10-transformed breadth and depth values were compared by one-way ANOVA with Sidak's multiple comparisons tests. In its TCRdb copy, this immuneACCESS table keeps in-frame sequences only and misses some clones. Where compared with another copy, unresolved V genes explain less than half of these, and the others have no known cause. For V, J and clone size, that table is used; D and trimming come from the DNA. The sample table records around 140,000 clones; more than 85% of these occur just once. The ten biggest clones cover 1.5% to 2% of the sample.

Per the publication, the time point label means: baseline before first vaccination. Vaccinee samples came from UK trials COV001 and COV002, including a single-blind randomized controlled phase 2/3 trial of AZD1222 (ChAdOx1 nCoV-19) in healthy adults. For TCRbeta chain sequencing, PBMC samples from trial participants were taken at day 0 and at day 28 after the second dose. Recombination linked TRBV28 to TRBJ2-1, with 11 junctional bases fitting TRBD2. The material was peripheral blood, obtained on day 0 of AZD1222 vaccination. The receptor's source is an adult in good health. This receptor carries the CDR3 CASSSPAGASGRSGEQFF. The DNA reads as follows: TGTGCCAGCAGCTCCCCCGCCGGGGCTAGCGGGAGGAGCGGTGAGCAGTTCTTC.